One sample yielded the 11 T cell receptor beta chains listed below, sequenced in a study of OX40 agonist ivuxolimab in advanced cancers. Method: immunoSEQ multiplex PCR; TCRdb's copy keeps in-frame clones and lacks some. The profile shows some 85,000 clones, 75% to 95% of them singletons. This specimen consisted of CD4+ or CD8+ T cells sorted from blood, obtained in a trial of the OX40 agonist ivuxolimab. The source of these receptors is an adult with an advanced solid tumor such as melanoma, head and neck, liver or kidney cancer.

This chain uses TRBV27 with TRBJ2-2; 11 bases match TRBD2. The CDR3 is made up of 19 amino acids. The V gene's germline CDR1 is MNHEY and CDR2 SMNVEV (reference sequence). V trimming: 0 bases; J trimming: 2 bases; junction bases outside the gene matches: 8. In nucleotides, the CDR3 is TGTGCCAGCAGTTTATCGGCAATCCGACTAGCGGGAAACACCGGGGAGCTGTTTTTT. Amino acid sequence: CASSLSAIRLAGNTGELFF.

This chain uses TRBV11-2 with TRBJ2-2; D is possibly TRBD1 or TRBD2 (5 bases each). CDR1 is SGHAT and CDR2 is FQNNGV in the germline V gene. The CDR3 length is 14 residues. The V end lost 4 bases, the J end lost 6 bases, and 12 bases lay between the germline ends. CDR3 sequence reads: CASSSGTKAGELFF. The CDR3 DNA is TGTGCCAGCAGCTCGGGGACCAAAGCCGGGGAGCTGTTTTTT.

The chain recombines TRBV30 with TRBJ2-1; D might be TRBD1 (5 bases). Trimming left V 5 bases short and J 1 base short, with 15 bases between. Looked up from germline, CDR1 is GTSNPN and CDR2 is SVGIG (reference sequence). This CDR3 is 15 amino acids long. The CDR3 region is CAWSRDAGSYNEQFF. CDR3 nucleotide sequence: TGTGCCTGGTCTCGAGACGCAGGGTCCTACAATGAGCAGTTCTTC.

V and J are TRBV18 and TRBJ1-4; TRBD1 might be the D (5 bases). Trimming took off 3 bases at V and 5 bases at J, with 7 bases between the two ends. The CDR3 covers 13 residues. The germline V gene has CDR1 KGHSH and CDR2 LQKENI. The CDR3 reads CASSPAGNEKLFF. The CDR3 DNA reads as TGTGCCAGCTCACCCGCAGGGAATGAAAAACTGTTTTTT.

The chain has TRBV29-1 and TRBJ2-5; the D call may be TRBD1 or TRBD2 (6 bases each). CDR3 length: 15 residues. Trimming pared 5 bases from V and 5 bases from J, leaving 21 bases between. The germline V gene encodes CDR1 SQVTM and CDR2 ANQGSEA. The CDR3 DNA follows: TGCAGCGTTAAACCCGGAACAGGGACTTTCGAGACCCAGTACTTC. Its translation is CSVKPGTGTFETQYF. Looking up the rest from reference TRBV29-1 and TRBJ2-5 gives the full variable domain: SAVISQKPSRDICQRGTSLTIQCQVDSQVTMMFWYRQQPGQSLTLIATANQGSEATYESGFVIDKFPISRPNLTFSTLTVSNMSPEDSSIYLCSVKPGTGTFETQYFGPGTRLLVL.

The chain is built from TRBV2 and TRBJ2-1; D may be TRBD2 (6 bases). From germline, CDR1 is SNHLY and CDR2 FYNNEI. The CDR3 is 16 residues long. The ends were cut back, 6 bases at V and 4 bases at J, with 19 bases in the middle. The CDR3 DNA follows: TGTGCCAGCAGCCCTCCCTTAGCGGCCCTTTACAATGAGCAGTTCTTC. Translation: CASSPPLAALYNEQFF.

This clone appeared a few times. The V and J genes are TRBV4-2 and TRBJ1-3; D call uncertain. The CDR3 contains 15 residues. CDR1 and CDR2 (germline): LGHNA, YNFKEQ. Trimming left V 1 base short and J 0 bases short, with 7 bases between. The CDR3 DNA sequence: TGTGCCAGCAGCCAAGTAGGCCCCTCTGGAAACACCATATATTTT. Protein product: CASSQVGPSGNTIYF.

The rearrangement links TRBV28 to TRBJ1-5, with D possibly being TRBD1 (5 bases). CDR3 length: 14 amino acids. Between the trimmed V and J ends, which lost 6 bases and 1 base, there was a span of 10 bases. Germline loops: CDR1 MDHEN, CDR2 SYDVKM. Here the CDR3 reads CASSRGVSNQPQHF. CDR3 coding DNA: TGTGCCAGCAGCCGGGGGGTAAGCAATCAGCCCCAGCATTTT.

This chain links TRBV27 with TRBJ2-2; 9 nucleotides align to TRBD1. Germline-derived CDR1 and CDR2 are MNHEY and SMNVEV (reference sequence). The CDR3 contains 16 residues. J was trimmed by 4 bases and V by 2 bases; bases with no gene match: 5. CDR3 sequence reads: CASSLTGGAVTGELFF. The CDR3 nucleotides read TGTGCCAGCAGTTTAACAGGGGGCGCCGTCACCGGGGAGCTGTTTTTT.

J is TRBJ2-3 and V is TRBV5-5; D is ambiguous. The CDR3 runs to 15 residues. Germline assignment: CDR1 SGHKS and CDR2 YYEKEE (reference sequence). Trimming took 2 bases from V and 9 from J, leaving 19 bases between them. The CDR3 here is CASSFSQFRFGTQYF. CDR3 sequence (DNA): TGTGCCAGCAGCTTTTCCCAGTTTCGTTTTGGGACGCAGTATTTT.

J is TRBJ2-5 and V is TRBV7-2; 9 nucleotides align to TRBD1. The germline gives CDR1 SGHTA, CDR2 FQGNSA. This CDR3 comprises 13 residues. The J segment lost 7 bases and the V segment lost 1 base, leaving 1 base of the junction unmatched. The CDR3 DNA reads TGTGCCAGCAGCTTAGGACAGGGGGTGACCCAGTACTTC. It codes for CASSLGQGVTQYF.